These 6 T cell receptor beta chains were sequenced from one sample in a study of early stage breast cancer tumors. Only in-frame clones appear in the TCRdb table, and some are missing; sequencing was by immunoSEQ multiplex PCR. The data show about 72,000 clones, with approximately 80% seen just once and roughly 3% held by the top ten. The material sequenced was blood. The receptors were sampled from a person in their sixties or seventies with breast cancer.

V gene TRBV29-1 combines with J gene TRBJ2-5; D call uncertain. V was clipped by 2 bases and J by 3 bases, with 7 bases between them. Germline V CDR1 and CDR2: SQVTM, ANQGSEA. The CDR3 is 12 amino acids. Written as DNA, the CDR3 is TGCAGCGTTGAACGGTGGGAAGAGACCCAGTACTTC. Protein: CSVERWEETQYF.

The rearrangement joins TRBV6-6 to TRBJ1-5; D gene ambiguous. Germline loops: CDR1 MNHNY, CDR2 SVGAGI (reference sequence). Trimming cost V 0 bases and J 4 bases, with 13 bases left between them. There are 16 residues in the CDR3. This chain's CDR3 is CASSYSGTRGNQPQHF. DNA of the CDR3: TGTGCCAGCAGTTACTCCGGCACTCGAGGGAATCAGCCCCAGCATTTT.

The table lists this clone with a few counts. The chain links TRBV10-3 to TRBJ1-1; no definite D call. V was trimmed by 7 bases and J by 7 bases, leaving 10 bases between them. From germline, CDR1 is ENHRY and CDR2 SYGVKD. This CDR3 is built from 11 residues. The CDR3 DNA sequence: TGTGCCATCACTCAAGGCAATGAAGCTTTCTTT. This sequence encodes CAITQGNEAFF.

This chain's CDR3 is CASSPLGQGNSPLHF. CDR3 DNA sequence: TGTGCCAGCTCACCACTAGGACAGGGGAATTCACCCCTCCACTTT. The chain uses TRBV18 and TRBJ1-6, with 9 nucleotides matching TRBD1. Germline V lookup: CDR1 KGHSH, CDR2 LQKENI. The CDR3 runs to 15 residues. With 1 base clipped from V and 7 bases from J, the junction kept 2 bases outside the gene matches. The variable domain in full, with the rest retrieved from reference TRBV18 and TRBJ1-6, is NAGVMQNPRHLVRRRGQEARLRCSPMKGHSHVYWYRQLPEEGLKFMVYLQKENIIDESGMPKERFSAEFPKEGPSILRIQQVVRGDSAAYFCASSPLGQGNSPLHFGNGTRLTVT.

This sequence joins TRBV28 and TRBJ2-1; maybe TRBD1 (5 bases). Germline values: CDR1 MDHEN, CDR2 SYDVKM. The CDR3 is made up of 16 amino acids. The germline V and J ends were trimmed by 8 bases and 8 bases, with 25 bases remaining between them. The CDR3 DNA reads TGTGCCAGCCGCAGTATAATGACCCCCTTAGGGGATGAGCAGTTCTTC. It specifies CASRSIMTPLGDEQFF.

This chain's CDR3 is CASTPPRARPYEQFF. CDR3 DNA: TGTGCCAGCACCCCACCCAGGGCCCGACCATATGAGCAGTTCTTC. V usage is TRBV7-9 and J usage is TRBJ2-1; maybe TRBD1 (5 bases). Trimming removed 7 bases at V and 8 bases at J, with 21 bases between. The V gene's germline CDR1 is SEHNR and CDR2 FQNEAQ (reference sequence). CDR3 length: 15 residues.